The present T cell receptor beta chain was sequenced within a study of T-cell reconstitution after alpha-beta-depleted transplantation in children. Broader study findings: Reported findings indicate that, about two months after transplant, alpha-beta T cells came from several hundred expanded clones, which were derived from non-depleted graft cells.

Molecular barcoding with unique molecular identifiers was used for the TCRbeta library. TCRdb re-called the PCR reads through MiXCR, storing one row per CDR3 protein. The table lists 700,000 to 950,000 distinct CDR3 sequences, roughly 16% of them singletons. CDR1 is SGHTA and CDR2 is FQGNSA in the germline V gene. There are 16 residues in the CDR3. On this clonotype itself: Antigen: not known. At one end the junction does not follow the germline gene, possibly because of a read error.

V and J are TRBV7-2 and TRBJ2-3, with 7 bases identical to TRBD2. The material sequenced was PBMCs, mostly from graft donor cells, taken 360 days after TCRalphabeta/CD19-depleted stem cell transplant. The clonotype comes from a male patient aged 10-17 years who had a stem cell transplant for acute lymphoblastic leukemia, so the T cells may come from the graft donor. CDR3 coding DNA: TGTGCCAGCATCTTAAGTCTCACTAGCGTCACAGATACGCAGTATTTT. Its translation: CASILSLTSVTDTQYF.